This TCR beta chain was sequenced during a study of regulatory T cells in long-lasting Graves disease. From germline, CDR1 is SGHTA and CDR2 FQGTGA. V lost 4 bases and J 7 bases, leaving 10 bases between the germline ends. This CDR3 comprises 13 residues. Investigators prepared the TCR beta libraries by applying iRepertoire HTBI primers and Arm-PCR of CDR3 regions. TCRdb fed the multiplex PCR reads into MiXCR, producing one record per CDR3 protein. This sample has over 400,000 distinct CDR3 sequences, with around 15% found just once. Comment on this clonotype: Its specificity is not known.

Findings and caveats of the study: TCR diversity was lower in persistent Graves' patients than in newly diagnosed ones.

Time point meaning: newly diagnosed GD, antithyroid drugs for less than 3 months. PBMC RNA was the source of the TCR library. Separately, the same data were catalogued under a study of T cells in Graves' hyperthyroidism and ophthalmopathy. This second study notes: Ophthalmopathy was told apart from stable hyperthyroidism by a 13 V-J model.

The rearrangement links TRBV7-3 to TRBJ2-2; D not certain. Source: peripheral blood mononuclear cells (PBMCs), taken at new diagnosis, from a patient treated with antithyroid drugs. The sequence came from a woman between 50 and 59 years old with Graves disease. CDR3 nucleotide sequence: TGTGCCAGCAGCTCCGCTATGGGCGGGGAGCTGTTTTTT. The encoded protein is CASSSAMGGELFF.